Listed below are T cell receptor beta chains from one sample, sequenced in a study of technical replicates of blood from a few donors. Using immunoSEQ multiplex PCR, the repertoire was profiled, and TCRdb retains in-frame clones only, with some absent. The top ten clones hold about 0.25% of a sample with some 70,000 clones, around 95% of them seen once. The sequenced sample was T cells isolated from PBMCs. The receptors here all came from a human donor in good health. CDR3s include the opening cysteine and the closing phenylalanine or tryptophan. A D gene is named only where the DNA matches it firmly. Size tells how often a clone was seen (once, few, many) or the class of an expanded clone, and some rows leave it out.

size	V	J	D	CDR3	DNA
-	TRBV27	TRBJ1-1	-	CASSFSQELNTEAFF	TGTGCCAGCAGTTTTAGTCAGGAACTTAACACTGAAGCTTTCTTT
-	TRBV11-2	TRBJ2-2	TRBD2	CASSSLAGPTGELFF	TGTGCCAGCAGCTCCCTAGCGGGACCTACCGGGGAGCTGTTTTTT
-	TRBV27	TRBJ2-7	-	CASWRDSEPYEQYF	TGTGCCAGCTGGCGGGACAGTGAACCCTACGAGCAGTACTTC
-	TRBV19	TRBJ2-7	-	CASSIAIRSYEQYF	TGTGCCAGTAGTATCGCGATTCGGTCCTACGAGCAGTACTTC
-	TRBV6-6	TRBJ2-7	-	CASGPDRSFHEQYF	TGTGCCAGCGGACCAGACAGGAGCTTCCACGAGCAGTACTTC
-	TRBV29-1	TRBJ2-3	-	CSVDLPGGTDTQYF	TGCAGCGTTGATCTACCAGGAGGAACAGATACGCAGTATTTT
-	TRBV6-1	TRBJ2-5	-	CASSEQGQETQYF	TGTGCCAGCAGTGAGCAGGGCCAAGAGACCCAGTACTTC
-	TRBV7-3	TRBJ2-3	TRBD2	CASSTGLAGKSDTQYF	TGTGCCAGCAGCACGGGACTAGCGGGGAAGTCAGATACGCAGTATTTT
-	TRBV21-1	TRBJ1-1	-	CASTSGGRETLNTEAFF	TGTGCCAGCACCTCAGGGGGGCGCGAGACGTTGAACACTGAAGCTTTCTTT
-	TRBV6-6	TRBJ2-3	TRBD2	CASSGLAIDTQYF	TGTGCCAGCTCGGGACTAGCGATCGATACGCAGTATTTT
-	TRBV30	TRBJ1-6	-	CAWSYQDNSPLHF	TGTGCCTGGAGTTACCAGGATAATTCACCCCTCCACTTT
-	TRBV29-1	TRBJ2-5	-	CSVELTGEETQYF	TGCAGCGTTGAACTTACAGGAGAGGAGACCCAGTACTTC
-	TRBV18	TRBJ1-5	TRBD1	CASSPTGQVINQPQHF	TGTGCCAGCTCACCAACGGGACAGGTAATAAATCAGCCCCAGCATTTT
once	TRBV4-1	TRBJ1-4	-	CASSQVLREGEKLFF	TGCGCCAGCAGCCAAGTTCTTAGGGAGGGTGAAAAACTGTTTTTT
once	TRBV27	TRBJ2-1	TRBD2	CASSSGLATTHNEQFF	TGTGCCAGCAGTTCCGGACTAGCGACTACCCACAATGAGCAGTTCTTC
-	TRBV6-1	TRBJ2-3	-	CASFKYSSTDTQYF	TGTGCCAGCTTTAAATACTCTAGCACAGATACGCAGTATTTT
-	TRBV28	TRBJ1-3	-	CASSSGNTIYF	TGTGCCAGCAGTTCAGGAAACACCATATATTTT
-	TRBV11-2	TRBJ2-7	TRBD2	CASSFGSGGAIGYEQYF	TGTGCCAGCAGCTTTGGTAGCGGGGGGGCTATTGGATACGAGCAGTACTTC
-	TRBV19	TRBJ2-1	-	CASSTIPREQFF	TGTGCCAGTAGTACAATTCCGCGGGAGCAGTTCTTC
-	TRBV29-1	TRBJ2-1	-	CSVWESYEQFF	TGCAGCGTGTGGGAGAGCTATGAGCAGTTCTTC
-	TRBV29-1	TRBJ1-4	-	CSVTGTQSTNEKLFF	TGCAGCGTCACAGGAACGCAGTCTACTAATGAAAAACTGTTTTTT
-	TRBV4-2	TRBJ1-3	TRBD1	CASSQDRGQLLTSGNTIYF	TGTGCCAGCAGCCAAGATCGGGGACAGCTATTGACCTCTGGAAACACCATATATTTT
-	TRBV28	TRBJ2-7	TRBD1	CASGTGLTYEQYF	TGTGCCAGCGGGACAGGTCTGACCTACGAGCAGTACTTC
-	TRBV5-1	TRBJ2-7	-	CASSLVGGGSYEQYF	TGCGCCAGCAGCTTGGTCGGCGGAGGCTCCTACGAGCAGTACTTC
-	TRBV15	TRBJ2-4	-	CATSSPRWQGDIQYF	TGTGCCACCAGCAGTCCCCGGTGGCAAGGGGACATTCAGTACTTC
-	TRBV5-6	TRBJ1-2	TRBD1	CASSSGQGGYTF	TGTGCCAGCAGCTCTGGACAGGGGGGCTACACCTTC
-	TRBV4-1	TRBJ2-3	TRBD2	CASSQRTSGGSTDTQYF	TGCGCCAGCAGCCAGCGGACTAGCGGGGGAAGCACAGATACGCAGTATTTT
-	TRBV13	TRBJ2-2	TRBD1	CASSTGQSTGELFF	TGTGCCAGCAGCACGGGACAGAGCACCGGGGAGCTGTTTTTT
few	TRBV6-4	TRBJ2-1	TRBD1	CASSDRGQGVNEQFF	TGTGCCAGCAGTGACAGGGGACAGGGGGTGAATGAGCAGTTCTTC
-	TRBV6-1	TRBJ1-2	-	CATFQGAGEGYTF	TGTGCCACCTTCCAAGGGGCTGGAGAAGGCTACACCTTC
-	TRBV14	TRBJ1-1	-	CASSPSMNTEAFF	TGTGCCAGCAGCCCCTCTATGAACACTGAAGCTTTCTTT
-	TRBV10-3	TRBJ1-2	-	CAISELYGYTF	TGTGCCATCAGTGAGCTGTATGGCTACACCTTC
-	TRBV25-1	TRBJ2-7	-	CASTRWGVYEQYF	TGTGCCAGCACCCGATGGGGGGTCTACGAGCAGTACTTC
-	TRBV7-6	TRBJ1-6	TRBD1	CAGTEGPLHF	TGTGCGGGGACAGAGGGGCCCCTCCACTTT
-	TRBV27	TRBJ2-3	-	CASSLAGVLDTQYF	TGTGCCAGCAGTTTGGCAGGGGTCTTGGATACGCAGTATTTT
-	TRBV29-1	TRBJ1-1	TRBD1	CSAGQGASTEAFF	TGCAGCGCCGGACAGGGGGCGAGTACTGAAGCTTTCTTT
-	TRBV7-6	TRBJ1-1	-	CASSPVTGMNTEAFF	TGTGCCAGCAGCCCCGTGACAGGCATGAACACTGAAGCTTTCTTT
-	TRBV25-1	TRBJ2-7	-	CASSSNTVAYEQYF	TGTGCCAGCAGTTCTAATACAGTGGCTTACGAGCAGTACTTC
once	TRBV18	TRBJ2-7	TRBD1	CASSPGDRKSSYEQYF	TGTGCCAGCTCACCTGGGGACAGAAAGAGCTCCTACGAGCAGTACTTC
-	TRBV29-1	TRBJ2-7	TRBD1	CSVEDSQGASGDEQYF	TGCAGCGTTGAAGATTCACAGGGGGCTTCTGGGGACGAGCAGTACTTC
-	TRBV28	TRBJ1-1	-	CASTLVKGNAEAFF	TGTGCCAGCACCCTGGTTAAGGGGAACGCTGAAGCTTTCTTT
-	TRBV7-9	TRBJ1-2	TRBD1	CASSLSGTGRSGYTF	TGTGCCAGCAGCTTATCCGGGACAGGGCGAAGCGGCTACACCTTC
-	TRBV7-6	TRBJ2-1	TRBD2	CASSLAPGLAGGRVDEQFF	TGTGCCAGCAGCTTAGCTCCGGGACTAGCGGGAGGGCGGGTTGATGAGCAGTTCTTC
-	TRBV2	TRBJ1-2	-	CASRTGVGYTF	TGTGCCAGCAGGACAGGAGTTGGCTACACCTTC
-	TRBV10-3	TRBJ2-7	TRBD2	CAISKERDLYEQYF	TGTGCCATCAGTAAAGAGCGGGACCTCTACGAGCAGTACTTC
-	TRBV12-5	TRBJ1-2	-	CASDSRRPNYGYTF	TGTGCGTCGGACAGTCGACGCCCTAACTATGGCTACACCTTC
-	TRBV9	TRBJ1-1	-	CASSGTKGWNTEAFF	TGTGCCAGCAGCGGTACTAAGGGGTGGAACACTGAAGCTTTCTTT
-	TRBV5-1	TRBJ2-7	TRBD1	CASSFAGQVRGEQYF	TGCGCCAGCAGCTTTGCGGGACAGGTTCGGGGCGAGCAGTACTTC
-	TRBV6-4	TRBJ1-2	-	CASRSDSLGYGYTF	TGTGCCAGCAGATCGGACAGTCTGGGCTATGGCTACACCTTC
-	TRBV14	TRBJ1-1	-	CASTLAGNTEAFF	TGTGCCAGCACCCTCGCGGGGAACACTGAAGCTTTCTTT
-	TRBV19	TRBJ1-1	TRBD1	CASSILDRMNTEAFF	TGTGCCAGTAGTATATTGGACAGGATGAACACTGAAGCTTTCTTT
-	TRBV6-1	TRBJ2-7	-	CASSDPGDYEQYF	TGTGCCAGCAGTGACCCAGGGGACTACGAGCAGTACTTC
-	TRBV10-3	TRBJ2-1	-	CAISLERSEQFF	TGTGCCATCAGCCTCGAGCGGAGTGAGCAGTTCTTC
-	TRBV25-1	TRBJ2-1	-	CASSARGPSGDNEQFF	TGTGCCAGCTCCGCGCGGGGACCGAGCGGCGACAATGAGCAGTTCTTC
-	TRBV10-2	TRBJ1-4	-	CASSERGKLFF	TGCGCCAGCAGTGAAAGAGGAAAACTGTTTTTT
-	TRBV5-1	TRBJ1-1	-	CASSRSLGGLNTEAFF	TGCGCCAGTTCTCGTTCTTTGGGGGGGCTGAACACTGAAGCTTTCTTT
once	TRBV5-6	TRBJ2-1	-	CASSGGGSSYNEQFF	TGTGCCAGCAGCGGCGGAGGGAGCTCCTACAATGAGCAGTTCTTC
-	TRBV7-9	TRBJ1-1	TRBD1	CASSWSRDSNTEAFF	TGTGCCAGCAGCTGGAGCCGGGACAGCAACACTGAAGCTTTCTTT
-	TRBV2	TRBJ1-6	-	CATQGSYNSPLHF	TGTGCCACCCAGGGCTCCTATAATTCACCCCTCCACTTT
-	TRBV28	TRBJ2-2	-	CASSFGHLTGELFF	TGTGCCAGCAGTTTTGGACACCTCACCGGGGAGCTGTTTTTT